This T cell receptor beta chain was obtained from a study of CD8 T cells in ankylosing spondylitis. Study-level results: For ankylosing spondylitis blood, a TCR beta motif of about eight highly homologous variants appeared characteristic.

Using its own MiXCR run on the 5' RACE reads, TCRdb lists one record per CDR3 protein. The sample consists of roughly 670,000 distinct CDR3 sequences, over 15% of them appearing once. CDR3 length equals 11 residues. Germline V CDR1 and CDR2: SGHTA, FQGNSA. Trimming took off 5 bases at V and 5 bases at J, with 4 bases between the two ends. On this clonotype: Its antigen is still unknown.

The sequencing input was blood, either unsorted or a sorted T cell fraction (not recorded which). The gene calls are TRBV7-2 and TRBJ2-1, with unresolved D. The TCR was taken from a male donor with ankylosing spondylitis. The CDR3 sequence is CASSTHNEQFF. The DNA of the CDR3 is TGTGCCAGCAGCACGCACAATGAGCAGTTCTTC.